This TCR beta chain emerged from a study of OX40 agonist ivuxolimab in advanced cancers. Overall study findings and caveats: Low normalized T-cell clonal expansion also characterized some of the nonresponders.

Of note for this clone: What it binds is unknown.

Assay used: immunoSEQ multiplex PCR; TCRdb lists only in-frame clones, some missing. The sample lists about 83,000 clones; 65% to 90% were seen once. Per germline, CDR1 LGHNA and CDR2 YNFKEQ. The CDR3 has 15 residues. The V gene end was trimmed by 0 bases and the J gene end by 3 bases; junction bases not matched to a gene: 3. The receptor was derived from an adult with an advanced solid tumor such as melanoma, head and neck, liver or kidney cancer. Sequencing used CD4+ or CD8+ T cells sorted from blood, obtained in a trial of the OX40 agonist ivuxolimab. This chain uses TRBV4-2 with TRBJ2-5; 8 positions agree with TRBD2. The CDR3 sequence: CASSQETSAEETQYF. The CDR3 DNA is TGTGCCAGCAGCCAAGAGACTAGCGCAGAAGAGACCCAGTACTTC.